This entry lists 2 T cell receptor beta chains sequenced from one sample in a study of PD-1 blockade in mismatch repair-deficient tumors. Repertoires were generated with immunoSEQ multiplex PCR, while TCRdb's copy carries only in-frame clones and drops some. The sample records more than 85,000 clones, about 79% being singletons. Sequenced here: peripheral blood, sampled 30 to 36 weeks after starting pembrolizumab. These receptor sequences come from an adult with mismatch repair-deficient cancer.

This clone was observed once. The chain is built from TRBV28 and TRBJ1-2, with a possible D match to TRBD1 (5 bases). Germline CDR1 is MDHEN and CDR2 is SYDVKM. V lost 4 bases and J 0 bases, leaving 12 bases between the germline ends. This CDR3 is built from 15 residues. CDR3 amino acids: CASSSTGNANYGYTF. CDR3 DNA sequence: TGTGCCAGCAGTTCCACAGGAAATGCTAACTATGGCTACACCTTC.

The chain links TRBV4-1 to TRBJ2-2; D is perhaps TRBD2 (5 bases). Germline assignment: CDR1 MGHRA and CDR2 YSYEKL. The CDR3 loop spans 13 amino acids. The V end lost 4 bases, the J end lost 7 bases, and 10 bases lay between the germline ends. CDR3 bases: TGCGCCAGCAGCCGGTACGAGGGCGGGGAGCTGTTTTTT. The encoded protein is CASSRYEGGELFF.